There are many counts of the clone carrying this T cell receptor (beta chain). The antigen remains undetermined. From germline, CDR1 is SQVTM and CDR2 ANQGSEA. The CDR3 totals 14 residues. V was shortened by 0 bases and J by 1 base, with 8 bases between the two germline ends. The data are from a study of T-cell memory formation after mild COVID-19. About the research overall: TCR clusters were largely donor specific.

MiXCR, run by TCRdb on the 5' RACE reads, gives a single entry per CDR3 protein. The table has about 560,000 distinct CDR3 sequences, 17% seen once. Findings and limits, study-wide: Among contracting clones, CD4+ were mainly CM/EM and CD8+ enriched in EMRA.

The sequence came from an adult woman who had mild COVID-19 (a few samples of this study predate the infection). Cell type and time point are not known. What was sequenced was PBMCs or a T cell subset sorted from them (not recorded which). The chain recombines TRBV29-1 with TRBJ2-3, with D unresolved. CDR3 amino acids: CSVEDTLGTDTQYF. CDR3 coding DNA: TGCAGCGTTGAAGACACCCTGGGCACAGATACGCAGTATTTT.